The sequence of this T cell receptor (beta chain) was determined in a study of cytomegalovirus exposure and HLA in healthy donors. Whole-study findings and limits: A later analysis linked a missense DCLRE1C variant to TCR beta V- and J-gene trimming. Further analysis was carried out later, and it showed several of the most significant clusters appearing linked to common viral pathogens.

The CDR3 extends over 16 amino acids. Per germline, CDR1 SSHAT and CDR2 FNYEAQ (reference sequence). PCR was performed using 60 Vbeta and 13 Jbeta primers. Only in-frame clones appear in the TCRdb table, and some are missing; sequencing was by immunoSEQ multiplex PCR. The sample yields roughly 200,000 clones, around nine tenths seen once. With regard to this clone: As yet, its antigen is unknown. At one end the junction does not follow the germline gene, possibly because of a read error.

This sequence originates from a woman in her 30s in good health and CMV-seronegative. The specimen sequenced was PBMCs. This chain links TRBV7-7 with TRBJ2-2, with 9 bases aligning to TRBD1. CDR3 sequence reads: CASSLGTGSNTGELFF. Here the CDR3 DNA reads TGTGCTAGCAGCTTAGGGACAGGGAGTAACACCGGGGAGCTGTTTTTT.